This passage covers 16 T cell receptor beta chains from one sample sequenced in a study of blood T cell repertoires in COVID-19. The assay was immunoSEQ multiplex PCR, and TCRdb's table has in-frame clones only and misses some. The repertoire consists of hundreds of thousands of clones, with more than 80% occurring once and the leading ten covering around 7.5%. Sequencing was carried out using peripheral blood. The receptor set was obtained from a woman aged 80 or older with COVID-19, enrolled during active disease.

In this sample, this clone turned up once. Here the CDR3 reads CASSPGESMRETQYF. The CDR3 DNA sequence: TGTGCCAGCAGCCCCGGTGAGAGTATGCGGGAGACCCAGTACTTC. V is TRBV11-1 and J is TRBJ2-5; D unresolved. Germline V gene lookup returns CDR1 SGHAT and CDR2 FQDESV (reference sequence). This CDR3 has 15 residues. V was shortened by 5 bases and J by 5 bases, with 18 bases between the two germline ends.

This clone turned up a few times. The chain carries TRBV9 and TRBJ2-2; 8 nucleotides line up with TRBD1. Germline V lookup: CDR1 SGDLS, CDR2 YYNGEE. The CDR3 is 16 residues long. The V and J ends lost 4 bases and 2 bases, in that order; junction bases with no gene match: 7. DNA for the CDR3: TGTGCCAGCAGCCCCCGGGACAGGATCAACACCGGGGAGCTGTTTTTT. Protein product: CASSPRDRINTGELFF.

This clone was seen only a few times. The genes are TRBV20-1 and TRBJ1-5; D is undetermined. This CDR3 comprises 14 residues. Germline V CDR1 and CDR2: DFQATT, SNEGSKA (reference sequence). Trimming pared 3 bases from V and 2 bases from J, leaving 11 bases between. The chain's CDR3 is CSASEEFGNQPQHF. CDR3 bases: TGCAGTGCTAGTGAGGAGTTTGGCAATCAGCCCCAGCATTTT.

The CDR3 sequence: CASSSDRAGANVLTF. CDR3 coding DNA: TGTGCCAGCAGTTCCGACAGGGCTGGGGCCAACGTCCTGACTTTC. The chain couples TRBV2 to TRBJ2-6, with TRBD1 matching 7 bases. The germline V gene has CDR1 SNHLY and CDR2 FYNNEI. This CDR3 has 15 residues. J was trimmed by 2 bases and V by 5 bases; bases with no gene match: 3.

The chain recombines TRBV12-5 with TRBJ1-1, with 8 nucleotides matching TRBD1. Trimming cost V 6 bases and J 1 base; bases outside gene matches: 4. Germline assignment: CDR1 LGHNT and CDR2 FRNRAP. This CDR3 has 14 amino acids. The CDR3: CASGPGTGNTEAFF. The CDR3, as DNA: TGTGCTAGTGGACCCGGGACAGGGAACACTGAAGCTTTCTTT.

The chain carries TRBV25-1 and TRBJ1-1, with TRBD1 matching 7 bases. The V gene end was trimmed by 10 bases and the J gene end by 4 bases; junction bases not matched to a gene: 12. The CDR3 spans 14 residues. Germline CDR1 is MGHDK and CDR2 is SYGVNS. This CDR3 is CATRKQGRSTEAFF. In DNA form, the CDR3 reads TGTGCCACCAGAAAACAGGGGAGGTCCACTGAAGCTTTCTTT.

The chain uses TRBV11-2 and TRBJ2-5; TRBD2 matches at 8 bases. CDR3 size: 16 residues. V was pared by 5 bases and J by 4 bases, with 12 bases of the junction left unmatched. CDR1 is SGHAT and CDR2 is FQNNGV in the germline V gene. The CDR3 DNA reads TGTGCCAGCAGCCCAGGGGTCGGGGGGGTACGAGAGACCCAGTACTTC. This gives the protein CASSPGVGGVRETQYF.

The chain employs TRBV6-5 and TRBJ1-5, with 7 nucleotides matching TRBD1. This CDR3 comprises 14 residues. V was clipped by 10 bases and J by 3 bases; unmatched bases: 9. Germline V gene data show CDR1 as MNHEY and CDR2 as SVGAGI. The CDR3 sequence is CATDDRAYNQPQHF. The CDR3 DNA is TGTGCCACCGACGACAGGGCATACAATCAGCCCCAGCATTTT.

In the case of this clone: The junction departs from the called germline gene at one end, perhaps through a read error. The chain combines TRBV3-1 (or the pseudogene TRBV3-2) with TRBJ2-7, with D unresolved. The germline gives CDR1 LGHDT, CDR2 YNNKEL (reference sequence). The length of the CDR3 is 11 residues. CDR3 protein: CASSQSSEQYF. The CDR3 nucleotides read TGTGCCAGCAGCCAGTCCTCCGAGCAGTACTTC.

The chain combines TRBV5-6 with TRBJ1-1; no clear D gene. Germline CDR1 and CDR2: SGHDT and YYEEEE. The CDR3 covers 13 residues. V was cut by 0 bases and J by 5 bases, with 8 bases left in between. This CDR3 is CASSLARRTEAFF. CDR3 bases: TGTGCCAGCAGCTTGGCCAGGAGGACTGAAGCTTTCTTT.

This clone was observed a handful of times. The gene calls are TRBV30 and TRBJ2-7, with D perhaps TRBD1 (6 bases). This CDR3 comprises 13 residues. The V gene lost 4 bases and the J gene lost 2 bases, with 12 bases spanning the gap. The germline gives CDR1 GTSNPN, CDR2 SVGIG (reference sequence). The chain's CDR3 is CAWTEKGAYEQYF. Written as DNA, the CDR3 is TGTGCCTGGACGGAAAAGGGGGCCTACGAGCAGTACTTC.

The rearrangement joins TRBV6-2 or TRBV6-3 to TRBJ1-2, with 8 bases identical to TRBD1. The junction had 16 bases not matched to a gene; V was cut back by 2 bases and J by 2 bases. The CDR3 sequence is 19 residues long. Germline loops: CDR1 MNHEY, CDR2 SVGEGT. CDR3 amino acids: CASSYPHLARDRLNYGYTF. The CDR3 bases are TGTGCCAGCAGTTACCCTCATCTAGCGAGGGACAGGTTAAACTATGGCTACACCTTC.

This clone has a single count. V usage is TRBV5-1 and J usage is TRBJ2-7, with 7 bases fitting TRBD2. Germline V gene sequence: CDR1 SGHRS, CDR2 YFSETQ. V dropped 7 bases and J dropped 1; count of bases not matched to a gene: 8. This CDR3 has 14 residues. The CDR3 reads CASRSVGGSYEQYF. In nucleotides, the CDR3 is TGCGCCAGCCGTTCGGTCGGGGGGTCCTACGAGCAGTACTTC.

V is TRBV9 and J is TRBJ2-5; 8 bases are shared with TRBD2. The CDR3 is made up of 13 amino acids. Germline V lookup: CDR1 SGDLS, CDR2 YYNGEE. V was pared by 3 bases and J by 4 bases, with 2 bases of the junction left unmatched. CDR3 in amino acids: CASSDGLAETQYF. The CDR3 DNA reads as TGTGCCAGCAGCGACGGACTAGCAGAGACCCAGTACTTC.

V gene TRBV2 combines with J gene TRBJ2-2; D is perhaps TRBD2 (5 bases). The CDR3 spans 15 residues. Germline V gene sequence: CDR1 SNHLY, CDR2 FYNNEI. The V gene lost 7 bases and the J gene lost 0 bases, with 12 bases spanning the gap. In DNA form, the CDR3 reads TGTGCCAGCAACAAAGGGCGGGCGAACACCGGGGAGCTGTTTTTT. Encoded protein: CASNKGRANTGELFF.

The gene calls are TRBV19 and TRBJ2-4; TRBD2 matches 11 bases. The germline gives CDR1 LNHDA, CDR2 SQIVND (reference sequence). The CDR3 contains 14 residues. V was pared by 3 bases and J by 7 bases, with 2 bases of the junction left unmatched. CDR3 region: CASSMTSGANIQYF. The CDR3 DNA is TGTGCCAGTAGTATGACTAGCGGGGCGAACATTCAGTACTTC.